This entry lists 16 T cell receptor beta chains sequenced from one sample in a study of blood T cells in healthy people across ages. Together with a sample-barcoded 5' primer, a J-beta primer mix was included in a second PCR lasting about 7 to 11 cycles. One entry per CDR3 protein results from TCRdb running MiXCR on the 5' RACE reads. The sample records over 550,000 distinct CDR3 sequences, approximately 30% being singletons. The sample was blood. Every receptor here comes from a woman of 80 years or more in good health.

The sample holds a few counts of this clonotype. The CDR3 sequence: CASSLDRAYNEQYF. DNA of the CDR3: TGTGCCAGCAGCTTGGACAGGGCCTACAATGAGCAGTACTTC. The V and J genes are TRBV5-6 and TRBJ2-1, with D possibly being TRBD1 (6 bases). The J call is doubtful: the DNA matches TRBJ2-7 better. CDR1 and CDR2 from the germline V gene are SGHDT and YYEEEE. The CDR3 covers 14 residues.

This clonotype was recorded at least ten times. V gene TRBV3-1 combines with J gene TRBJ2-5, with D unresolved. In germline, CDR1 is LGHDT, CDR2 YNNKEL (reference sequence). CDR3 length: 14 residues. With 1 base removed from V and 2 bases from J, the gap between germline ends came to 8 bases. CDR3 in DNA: TGTGCCAGCAGCCAAGGCCTTAAACAAGAGACCCAGTACTTC. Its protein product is CASSQGLKQETQYF.

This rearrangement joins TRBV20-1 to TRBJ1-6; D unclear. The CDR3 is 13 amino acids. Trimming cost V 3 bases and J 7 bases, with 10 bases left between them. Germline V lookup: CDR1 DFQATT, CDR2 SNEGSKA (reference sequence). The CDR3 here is CSARGHSNSPLHF. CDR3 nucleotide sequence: TGCAGTGCTAGGGGCCACTCCAATTCACCCCTCCACTTT.

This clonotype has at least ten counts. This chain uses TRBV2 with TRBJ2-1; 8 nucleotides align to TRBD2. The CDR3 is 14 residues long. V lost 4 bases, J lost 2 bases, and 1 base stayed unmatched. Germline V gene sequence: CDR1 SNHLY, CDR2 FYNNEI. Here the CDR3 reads CASSGGLAYNEQFF. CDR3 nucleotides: TGTGCCAGCAGTGGGGGACTAGCCTACAATGAGCAGTTCTTC. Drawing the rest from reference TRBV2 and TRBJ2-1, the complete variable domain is EPEVTQTPSHQVTQMGQEVILRCVPISNHLYFYWYRQILGQKVEFLVSFYNNEISEKSEIFDDQFSVERPDGSNFTLKIRSTKLEDSAMYFCASSGGLAYNEQFFGPGTRLTVL.

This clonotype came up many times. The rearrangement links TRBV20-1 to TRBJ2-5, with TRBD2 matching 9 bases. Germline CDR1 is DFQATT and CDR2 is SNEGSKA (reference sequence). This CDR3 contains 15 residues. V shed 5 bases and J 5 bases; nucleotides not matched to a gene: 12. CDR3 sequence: CSAYPIAGERETQYF. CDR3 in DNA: TGCAGTGCTTACCCGATAGCGGGGGAACGGGAGACCCAGTACTTC.

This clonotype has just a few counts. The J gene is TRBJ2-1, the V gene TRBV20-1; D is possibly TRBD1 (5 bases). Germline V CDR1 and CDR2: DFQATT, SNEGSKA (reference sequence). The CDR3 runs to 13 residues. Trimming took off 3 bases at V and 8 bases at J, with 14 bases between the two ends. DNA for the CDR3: TGCAGTGCTAGGAGACAGCCGTTTGATGAGCAGTTCTTC. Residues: CSARRQPFDEQFF.

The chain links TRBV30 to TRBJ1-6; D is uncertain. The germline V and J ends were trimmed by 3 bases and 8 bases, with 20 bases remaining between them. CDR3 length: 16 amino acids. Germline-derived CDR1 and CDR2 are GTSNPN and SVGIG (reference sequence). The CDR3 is CAWSRSLAARDSPLHF. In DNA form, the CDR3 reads TGTGCCTGGAGCCGCTCCCTCGCCGCTAGGGATTCACCCCTCCACTTT.

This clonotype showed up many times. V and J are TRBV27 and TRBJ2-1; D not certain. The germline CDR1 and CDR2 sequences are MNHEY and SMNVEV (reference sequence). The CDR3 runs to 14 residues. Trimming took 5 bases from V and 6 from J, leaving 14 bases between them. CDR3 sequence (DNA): TGTGCCAGCAGTCCCTTTACGAATCGCAATGAGCAGTTCTTC. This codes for CASSPFTNRNEQFF.

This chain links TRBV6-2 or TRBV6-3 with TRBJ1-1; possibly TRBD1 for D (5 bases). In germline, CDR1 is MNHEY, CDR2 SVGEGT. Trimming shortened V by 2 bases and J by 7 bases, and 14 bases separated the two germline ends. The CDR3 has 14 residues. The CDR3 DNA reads TGTGCCAGCAGTTACAAGAGGACAAAGGTTGAAGCTTTCTTT. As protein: CASSYKRTKVEAFF.

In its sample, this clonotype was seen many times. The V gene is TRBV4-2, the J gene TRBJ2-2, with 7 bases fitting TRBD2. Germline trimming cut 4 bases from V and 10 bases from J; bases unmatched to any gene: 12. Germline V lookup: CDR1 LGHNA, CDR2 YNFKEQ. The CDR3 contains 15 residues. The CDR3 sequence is CASSPTTSAGAELFF. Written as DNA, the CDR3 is TGTGCCAGCAGCCCCACTACTAGCGCCGGCGCGGAGCTGTTTTTT.

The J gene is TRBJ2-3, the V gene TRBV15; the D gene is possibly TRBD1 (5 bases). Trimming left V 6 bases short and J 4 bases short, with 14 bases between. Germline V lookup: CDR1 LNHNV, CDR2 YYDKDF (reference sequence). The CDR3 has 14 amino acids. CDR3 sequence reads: CATSPNVRADTQYF. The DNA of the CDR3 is TGTGCCACCAGTCCTAATGTCAGGGCAGATACGCAGTATTTT. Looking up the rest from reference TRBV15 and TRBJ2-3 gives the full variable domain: DAMVIQNPRYQVTQFGKPVTLSCSQTLNHNVMYWYQQKSSQAPKLLFHYYDKDFNNEADTPDNFQSRRPNTSFCFLDIRSPGLGDTAMYLCATSPNVRADTQYFGPGTRLTVL.

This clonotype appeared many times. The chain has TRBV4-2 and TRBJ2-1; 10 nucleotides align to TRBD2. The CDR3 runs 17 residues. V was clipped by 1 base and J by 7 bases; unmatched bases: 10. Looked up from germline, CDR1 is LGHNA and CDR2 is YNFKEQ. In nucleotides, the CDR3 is TGTGCCAGCAGCCAAGTAGTCGAGCGGGGGGGCATTAATGAGCAGTTCTTC. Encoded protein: CASSQVVERGGINEQFF.

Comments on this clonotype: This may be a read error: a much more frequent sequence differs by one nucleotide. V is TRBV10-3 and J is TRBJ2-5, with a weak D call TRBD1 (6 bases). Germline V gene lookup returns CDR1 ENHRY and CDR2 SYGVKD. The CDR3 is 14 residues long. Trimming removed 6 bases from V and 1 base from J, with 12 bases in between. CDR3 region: CAIRAGRGQETQYF. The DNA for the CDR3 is TGTGCCATCAGGGCGGGCAGGGGCCAAGAGACCCAGTACTTC.

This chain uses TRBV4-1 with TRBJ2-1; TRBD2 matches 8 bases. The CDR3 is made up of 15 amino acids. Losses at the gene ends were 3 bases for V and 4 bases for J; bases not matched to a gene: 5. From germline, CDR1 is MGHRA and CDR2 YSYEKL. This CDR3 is CASSQYSGTYNEQFF. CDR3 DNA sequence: TGCGCCAGCAGCCAGTATAGCGGGACTTACAATGAGCAGTTCTTC.

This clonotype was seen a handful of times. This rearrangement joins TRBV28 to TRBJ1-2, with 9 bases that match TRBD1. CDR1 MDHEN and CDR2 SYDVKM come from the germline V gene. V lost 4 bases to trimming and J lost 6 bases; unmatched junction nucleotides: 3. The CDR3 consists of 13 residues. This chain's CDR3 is CASSSRTGDGYTF. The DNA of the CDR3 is TGTGCCAGCAGTTCTCGGACAGGGGATGGCTACACCTTC.

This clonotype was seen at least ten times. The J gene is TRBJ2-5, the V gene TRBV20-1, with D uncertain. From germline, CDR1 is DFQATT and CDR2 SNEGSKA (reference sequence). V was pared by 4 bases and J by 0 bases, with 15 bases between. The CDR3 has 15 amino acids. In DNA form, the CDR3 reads TGCAGTGCTATGTACCGTTCATTGTACCAAGAGACCCAGTACTTC. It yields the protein CSAMYRSLYQETQYF.